A selection of T cell receptor beta chains follows, all from one sample in a study of blood T cell repertoires in COVID-19. Generated by immunoSEQ multiplex PCR, the TCRdb table keeps only in-frame clones and is missing some. Among roughly 230,000 clones, 84% were seen once, and the ten largest hold more than 4%. Sample: peripheral blood. These receptors were obtained from a man in his fifties or sixties with acute or convalescent COVID-19. CDR3s include the opening cysteine and the closing phenylalanine or tryptophan. A D gene is named only where the DNA matches it firmly. Rows give clone size only sometimes, using once, few, many, or a class for an expanded clone.

clone_size	d_call	v_call	j_call	cdr3_aa	cdr3_nt
.	TRBD2	TRBV9	TRBJ2-5	CASSPGLADQETQYF	TGTGCCAGCAGCCCGGGACTAGCGGACCAAGAGACCCAGTACTTC
.	.	TRBV12-5	TRBJ1-1	CASGLGGTEAFF	TGTGCTAGTGGTCTAGGTGGGACTGAAGCTTTCTTT
.	TRBD1	TRBV28	TRBJ2-5	CASSTTGGGETQYF	TGTGCCAGCAGTACCACAGGGGGCGGAGAGACCCAGTACTTC
.	TRBD2	TRBV5-1	TRBJ2-3	CASSLLAGGFSDTQYF	TGCGCCAGCAGCCTGTTAGCGGGAGGTTTTTCAGATACGCAGTATTTT
.	.	TRBV28	TRBJ1-5	CASSPTQNSVQNQPQHF	TGTGCCAGCAGCCCCACCCAGAATTCCGTCCAAAATCAGCCCCAGCATTTT
.	TRBD1	TRBV10-3	TRBJ2-2	CAISLGQGVNTGELFF	TGTGCCATCAGCCTGGGACAGGGGGTAAACACCGGGGAGCTGTTTTTT
.	TRBD1	TRBV7-9	TRBJ1-1	CASSLGPRTGAPEAFF	TGTGCCAGCAGCTTAGGTCCCCGGACAGGAGCGCCTGAAGCTTTCTTT
few	TRBD1	TRBV7-3	TRBJ1-1	CASSSRGQDTEAFF	TGTGCCAGCAGCTCCCGGGGACAGGACACTGAAGCTTTCTTT
.	TRBD1	TRBV28	TRBJ1-4	CASSLGLGQGNEKLFF	TGTGCCAGCAGTCTAGGCCTAGGACAGGGTAATGAAAAACTGTTTTTT
.	.	TRBV4-2	TRBJ2-3	CASSQAAGTTDTQYF	TGTGCCAGCAGCCAAGCGGCGGGGACCACAGATACGCAGTATTTT
few	.	TRBV3-1/TRBV3-2	TRBJ1-1	CASSQRAEAFF	TGTGCCAGCAGCCAGCGGGCCGAAGCTTTCTTT
few	.	TRBV6-2/TRBV6-3	TRBJ1-2	CASSYSTPGGGYGYTF	TGTGCCAGCAGTTATTCCACCCCGGGAGGAGGCTATGGCTACACCTTC
.	TRBD2	TRBV29-1	TRBJ2-7	CSVEILAGGHTYF	TGCAGCGTTGAGATCCTAGCGGGGGGCCACACGTACTTC
.	TRBD1	TRBV12-3/TRBV12-4	TRBJ1-4	CASSQGVGEKLFF	TGTGCCAGCAGCCAGGGGGTAGGGGAAAAACTGTTTTTT
.	.	TRBV14	TRBJ1-2	CASSQVWAYGYTF	TGTGCCAGCAGCCAAGTCTGGGCCTATGGCTACACCTTC
.	.	TRBV9	TRBJ2-7	CASSVGDSYEQYF	TGTGCCAGCAGCGTAGGAGATTCCTACGAGCAGTACTTC
.	TRBD2	TRBV5-6	TRBJ2-3	CASSLSRGRAFSTDTQYF	TGTGCCAGCAGCTTGAGTCGCGGGAGGGCCTTCAGCACAGATACGCAGTATTTT
.	.	TRBV28	TRBJ1-2	CASSNNPKTSNYGYTF	TGTGCCAGCAGTAACAACCCCAAGACAAGTAACTATGGCTACACCTTC
.	.	TRBV6-4	TRBJ1-2	CASSPGGGADYGYTF	TGTGCCAGCAGTCCGGGCGGGGGGGCTGACTATGGCTACACCTTC
.	TRBD1	TRBV5-6	TRBJ1-5	CASRLGPPGQGNQPQHF	TGTGCCAGCAGATTGGGACCCCCGGGACAGGGCAATCAGCCCCAGCATTTT
.	TRBD1	TRBV27	TRBJ1-1	CASSRTGGRAAFF	TGTGCCAGCAGTCGGACAGGGGGCAGAGCAGCTTTCTTT
.	TRBD2	TRBV7-9	TRBJ2-5	CASSLALAGGQKTQYF	TGTGCCAGCAGCTTAGCCCTAGCGGGGGGGCAAAAGACCCAGTACTTC
.	.	TRBV7-8	TRBJ2-1	CASRGDGSYNEQFF	TGTGCCAGCAGGGGTGACGGGTCCTACAATGAGCAGTTCTTC
once	TRBD1	TRBV19	TRBJ1-2	CASTKVGTVYGYTF	TGTGCCAGTACCAAGGTCGGGACAGTCTATGGCTACACCTTC
.	.	TRBV7-3	TRBJ1-1	CASSQPGSTEAFF	TGTGCCAGCAGTCAGCCAGGGTCCACTGAAGCTTTCTTT
.	TRBD1	TRBV10-3	TRBJ1-2	CALRTGGAEGYTF	TGTGCCCTCCGGACAGGGGGCGCGGAAGGCTACACCTTC
.	.	TRBV30	TRBJ1-3	CAWAPGLYSGNTIYF	TGTGCCTGGGCCCCGGGACTGTACTCTGGAAACACCATATATTTT
.	.	TRBV7-9	TRBJ2-3	CASSLRLADTQYF	TGTGCCAGCAGCTTAAGGCTAGCTGATACGCAGTATTTT
.	.	TRBV11-2	TRBJ2-3	CASVYGGSTDTQYF	TGTGCCAGCGTGTATGGGGGGAGCACAGATACGCAGTATTTT
.	TRBD1	TRBV6-1	TRBJ2-7	CASSEHGQGTYEQYF	TGTGCCAGCAGTGAACATGGACAGGGGACCTACGAGCAGTACTTC
.	TRBD2	TRBV24-1	TRBJ2-3	CATSDNRLAGTTDTQYF	TGTGCCACCAGTGATAACCGACTAGCGGGAACCACAGATACGCAGTATTTT